This is a list of T cell receptor beta chains from one sample in a study of T cells in localized non-small cell lung cancer. Profiling relied on immunoSEQ multiplex PCR, and the TCRdb table lists in-frame clones only, not all of them. The sample records roughly 7,000 clones, under 25% being singletons. The sequencing here drew on lung tumor tissue, taken before any cancer treatment. These receptors all stem from a man aged 35 to 69 with stage III squamous cell lung carcinoma. The CDR3 runs from the conserved cysteine through the conserved F or W. A D gene is named only where the DNA matches it firmly. The size field is filled for only some rows; it gives once, few, many or a size class.

j_gene,d_gene,v_gene,abundance,CDR3nt,CDR3aa
TRBJ2-7,NA,TRBV12-5,NA,TGTGCTAGTGGTTTGGTACCCTGGACAGTGGGGTACTACGAGCAGTACTTC,CASGLVPWTVGYYEQYF
TRBJ2-5,NA,TRBV18,NA,TGTGCCAGCTCACCGGGACGGGGTGGAGAGACCCAGTACTTC,CASSPGRGGETQYF
TRBJ2-7,NA,TRBV6-8,few,TGTGCCAGCAGGGGCCAGGCCCTCCCCGAGCAGTACTTC,CASRGQALPEQYF
TRBJ2-5,NA,TRBV28,NA,TGTGCCAGCAGTTTGCCTCGGGGTGGAGAGACCCAGTACTTC,CASSLPRGGETQYF
TRBJ1-2,TRBD1,TRBV9,NA,TGTGCCAGCAGCGTAGGCACAGGGGAAAACTATGGCTACACCTTC,CASSVGTGENYGYTF
TRBJ2-1,NA,TRBV28,NA,TGTGCCAGCAGGGGCCAGGCCTCCAATGAGCAGTTCTTC,CASRGQASNEQFF
TRBJ1-2,NA,TRBV6-8,NA,TGTGCCAGCAGTCAAGACAGGAATAACTATGGCTACACCTTC,CASSQDRNNYGYTF
TRBJ2-1,TRBD2,TRBV9,few,TGTGCCAGCAGCGGACCTAGCGGGAGGGAGAACAATGAGCAGTTCTTC,CASSGPSGRENNEQFF
TRBJ1-6,TRBD1,TRBV11-3,few,TGTGCCAGCAGCCCCCGGGACAGGGGCTCACCCCTCCACTTT,CASSPRDRGSPLHF
TRBJ1-1,NA,TRBV6-8,NA,TGTGCCAGCAGTGATCAGAGGCCGAACACTGAAGCTTTCTTT,CASSDQRPNTEAFF
TRBJ1-2,TRBD1,TRBV15,NA,TGTGCCACCAGCAGTAACATCGGGACAGGGTGGCATGGCTACACCTTC,CATSSNIGTGWHGYTF
TRBJ2-7,TRBD2,TRBV23-1,NA,TGCGCCAGCAGTCAATCAGCGGGATACGAGCAGTACTTC,CASSQSAGYEQYF
TRBJ1-2,NA,TRBV11-3,NA,TGTGCCAGCAGCTTGAGAAGCCTGAACTATGGCTACACCTTC,CASSLRSLNYGYTF
TRBJ2-1,NA,TRBV15,NA,TGTGCCACCAGCAGGGTTGGTGACGGGAGCTACAATGAGCAGTTCTTC,CATSRVGDGSYNEQFF
TRBJ1-1,NA,TRBV11-3,few,TGTGCCAGCAGCGGCGCTTCAGGGCCCTTGAACACTGAAGCTTTCTTT,CASSGASGPLNTEAFF
TRBJ1-5,NA,TRBV18,NA,TGTGCCAGCTCACCATATAACGGGGGAGTGGGCAATCAGCCCCAGCATTTT,CASSPYNGGVGNQPQHF
TRBJ2-1,NA,TRBV6-8,few,TGTGCCAGCAGTTTTGACCCCAATGAGCAGTTCTTC,CASSFDPNEQFF
TRBJ1-6,NA,TRBV6-8,few,TGTGCCAGCCGTCGCCGGCTGAATTCACCCCTCCACTTT,CASRRRLNSPLHF
TRBJ1-4,TRBD1,TRBV28,NA,TGTGCCAGCAGTCTCCGAGGGAGGGGGCTCATAGGTGAAAAACTGTTTTTT,CASSLRGRGLIGEKLFF
TRBJ2-1,TRBD2,TRBV6-8,medium-sized,TGTGCCAGCAGACTAGCGGGGGGACAGAGCTCCTACAATGAGCAGTTCTTC,CASRLAGGQSSYNEQFF
TRBJ2-2,TRBD1,TRBV11-3,many,TGTGCCAGCAGAAGACCCGGGACAGGGAGAACCGGGGAGCTGTTTTTT,CASRRPGTGRTGELFF
TRBJ2-5,NA,TRBV6-8,few,TGTGCCAGCAGCTTAAATCGGGAGACCCAGTACTTC,CASSLNRETQYF
TRBJ2-1,NA,TRBV14,NA,TGTGACGGTAAGGGTGCCCCCCTCAATGAGCAGTTCTTC,CDGKGAPLNEQFF
TRBJ1-3,NA,TRBV9,NA,TGTGCCAGCAGTGTCCAGGGATCCTCTGGAAACACCATATATTTT,CASSVQGSSGNTIYF
TRBJ1-4,NA,TRBV6-8,few,TGTGCCAGCAGTTACTCGCCAGGGCGAGAAAAACTGTTTTTT,CASSYSPGREKLFF
TRBJ1-4,NA,TRBV6-8,few,TGTGCCATCGGGACCGGTAATGAAAAACTGTTTTTT,CAIGTGNEKLFF
TRBJ2-3,TRBD2,TRBV6-8,few,TGTGCCAGCAGTTACGGACTAGCGACGGATACGCAGTATTTT,CASSYGLATDTQYF
TRBJ2-1,NA,TRBV11-3,NA,TGTGCCAGCAGCTTAATTTGGGGGCCTCGCAATGAGCAGTTCTTC,CASSLIWGPRNEQFF
TRBJ1-1,NA,TRBV11-3,NA,TGTGCCAGCAGCTCCGGGCGGGGTTCGTACACTGAAGCTTTCTTT,CASSSGRGSYTEAFF
TRBJ2-3,TRBD2,TRBV2,NA,TGTGCCAGCAGCCGGGTGGGGGGGAATACGCAGTATTTT,CASSRVGGNTQYF
TRBJ2-3,TRBD2,TRBV29-1,NA,TGCAGCGTTGGACTAGCGGGTGTAGATACGCAGTATTTT,CSVGLAGVDTQYF
TRBJ2-7,NA,TRBV6-7,NA,TGTGCCAGCAGTTGGGTCTACGAGCAGTACTTC,CASSWVYEQYF
TRBJ2-2,TRBD2,TRBV6-8,many,TGTGCCAGCGGGCCGGGGGGTTCCTCCCGGGAGCTGTTTTTT,CASGPGGSSRELFF
TRBJ2-5,NA,TRBV9,few,TGTGCCAGCAGCCTAGGGGGGAGAGAGACCCAGTACTTC,CASSLGGRETQYF
TRBJ2-7,TRBD2,TRBV9,few,TGTGCCAGCAGCGTAGCGACTAGCGGGAGAACCTACGAGCAGTACTTC,CASSVATSGRTYEQYF
TRBJ2-5,NA,TRBV7-6,few,TGTGCCAGCAGCTTAAAAACAGGTAGCGGAGTGCCCCAGTACTTC,CASSLKTGSGVPQYF
TRBJ2-7,NA,TRBV6-8,NA,TGTGCCAGCAGTTACGAGGGAGGCTACGAGCAGTACTTC,CASSYEGGYEQYF
TRBJ1-3,NA,TRBV4-1,few,TGCGCCAGCAGCCTTCTCAGGGACGGCTCTGGAAACACCATATATTTT,CASSLLRDGSGNTIYF
TRBJ1-2,NA,TRBV6-8,few,TGTGCCAGCAGTCCCGGGGGAGGGGCTGATGGCTACACCTTC,CASSPGGGADGYTF
TRBJ2-3,NA,TRBV11-3,medium-sized,TGTGCCAGCAGCTTGGAAGTAAACACAGATACGCAGTATTTT,CASSLEVNTDTQYF
TRBJ2-2,NA,TRBV19,once,TGTGCCAGTAGTCCCGGGAGCGGAACCGGGGAGCTGTTTTTT,CASSPGSGTGELFF
TRBJ1-6,NA,TRBV11-3,few,TGTGCCAGCAGCTTACGGCAGGGAATAAGTAATTCACCCCTCCACTTT,CASSLRQGISNSPLHF
TRBJ2-2,NA,TRBV11-3,medium-sized,TGTGCCAGCAGCTTAGGGTATGGCAGGTTGAACACCGGGGAGCTGTTTTTT,CASSLGYGRLNTGELFF
TRBJ1-2,NA,TRBV11-3,NA,TGTGCCAGCAGCTTAAAGACAGGAGGGTGGTATGGCTACACCTTC,CASSLKTGGWYGYTF
TRBJ2-5,TRBD1,TRBV11-3,many,TGTGCCAGCAGCCTACAGGGGGCTCGACGAGAGACCCAGTACTTC,CASSLQGARRETQYF
TRBJ2-7,TRBD1,TRBV11-3,many,TGTGCCAGCAGCCAGCCGGGACAGGGCTACGAGCAGTACTTC,CASSQPGQGYEQYF